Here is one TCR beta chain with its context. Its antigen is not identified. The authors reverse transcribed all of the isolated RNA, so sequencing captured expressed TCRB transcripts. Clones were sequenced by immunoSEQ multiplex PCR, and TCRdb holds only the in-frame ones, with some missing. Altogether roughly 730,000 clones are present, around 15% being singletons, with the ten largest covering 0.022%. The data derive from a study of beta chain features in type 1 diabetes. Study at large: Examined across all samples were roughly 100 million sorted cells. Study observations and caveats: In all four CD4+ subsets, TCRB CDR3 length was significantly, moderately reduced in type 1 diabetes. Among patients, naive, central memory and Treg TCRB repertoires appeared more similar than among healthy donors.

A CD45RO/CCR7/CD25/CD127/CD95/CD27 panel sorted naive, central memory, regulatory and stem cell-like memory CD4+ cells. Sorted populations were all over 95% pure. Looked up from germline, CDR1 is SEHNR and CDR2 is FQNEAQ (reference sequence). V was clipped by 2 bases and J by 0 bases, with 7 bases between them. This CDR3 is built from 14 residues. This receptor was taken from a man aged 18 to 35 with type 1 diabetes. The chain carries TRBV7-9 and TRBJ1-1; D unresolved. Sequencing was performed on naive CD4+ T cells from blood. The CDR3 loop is CASSLQILNTEAFF. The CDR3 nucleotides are TGTGCCAGCAGCTTACAGATACTGAACACTGAAGCTTTCTTT.